These T cell receptor beta chains were read from a single sample in a study of T-cell memory formation after mild COVID-19. TCRdb reprocessed the 5' RACE reads via MiXCR and lists one record per CDR3 protein. The data contain roughly 580,000 distinct CDR3 sequences, under 20% of them singletons. Material for sequencing was PBMCs or a T cell subset sorted from them (not recorded which). These receptor sequences come from an adult woman who had mild COVID-19 (a few samples of this study predate the infection). Cell type and time point are not known. Both conserved end residues are part of each CDR3. A D gene is named only where the DNA matches it firmly. Expanded clones are given a class, and other clones once, few, many or no size at all.

J gene	D gene	V gene	clone size	CDR3 DNA	CDR3 protein
TRBJ2-5	TRBD2	TRBV6-1	few	TGTGCCAGCAAGGCTAGCGGGGCTTCGGAGACCCAGTACTTC	CASKASGASETQYF
TRBJ2-2	TRBD2	TRBV12-3/TRBV12-4	NA	TGTGCCTTCGGGACTAGCGGGCGTGCCCCGGGGGAGCAGTTTTTT	CAFGTSGRAPGEQFF
TRBJ1-1	TRBD1	TRBV6-2/TRBV6-3	NA	TGTGCCAGCATGGGACAGGGGGTTTCATACACTGAAGCTTTCTTT	CASMGQGVSYTEAFF
TRBJ1-2	TRBD1	TRBV30	NA	TGTGCCTGGAGTGCCCAGGACAGGGTCTTAGGCTACACCTTC	CAWSAQDRVLGYTF
TRBJ2-7	TRBD2	TRBV4-1	few	TGCGCCAGCAGCCAAGGTACGGGGGGGGATTCCTACGAGCAGTACTTC	CASSQGTGGDSYEQYF
TRBJ1-5	NA	TRBV5-5	NA	TGTGCCAGCAGCTTGATTCCGGATCAGCCCCAGCATTTT	CASSLIPDQPQHF
TRBJ2-2	NA	TRBV20-1	NA	TGCAGTGCTCACCTCAGGGGTGATCTGTTGAACACCGGGGAGCTGTTTTTT	CSAHLRGDLLNTGELFF
TRBJ2-1	TRBD1	TRBV3-1	few	TGTGCCAGCAGCGCTCTACAGGGGCGTGAGCAGTTCTTC	CASSALQGREQFF
TRBJ2-7	NA	TRBV7-9	few	TGTGCCAGCAGCTCTGTGGGGGGGGCCACCTACGAGCAGTACTTC	CASSSVGGATYEQYF
TRBJ2-7	NA	TRBV20-1	few	TGCAGTGCTAGTCCCAGGTCAGGCCCCTACGAGCAGTACTTC	CSASPRSGPYEQYF
TRBJ1-1	NA	TRBV7-9	few	TGTGCCAGCAGCTTAGGATCCGGTAGGGCTTTCTTT	CASSLGSGRAFF
TRBJ2-7	NA	TRBV18	few	TGTGCCAGCTCACCGGGGGACGGAATTTCCTACGAGCAGTACTTC	CASSPGDGISYEQYF
TRBJ2-7	NA	TRBV6-5	few	TGTGCCAGCCAGAATGCGTACGAGCAGTACTTC	CASQNAYEQYF
TRBJ1-1	TRBD1	TRBV18	few	TGTGCCAGCTCTCTGACAGGGGAAGGCACTGAAGCTTTCTTT	CASSLTGEGTEAFF
TRBJ1-3	NA	TRBV5-1	few	TGCGCCAGCAGCGGGGACGGTGTCAAGACCATATATTTT	CASSGDGVKTIYF
TRBJ2-5	NA	TRBV12-3/TRBV12-4	few	TGTGCCAGCACCCTCCAGGAGTACCAAGAGACCCAGTACTTC	CASTLQEYQETQYF
TRBJ2-3	TRBD2	TRBV4-3	NA	TGCGCCAGCAGCTTTGGACTAGCGGCTAGCACAGATACGCAGTATTTT	CASSFGLAASTDTQYF
TRBJ1-1	TRBD1	TRBV7-2	many	TGTGCCAGCAGCTTAGGGACGAGCGCAGGGGGTGAAGCTTTCTTT	CASSLGTSAGGEAFF
TRBJ2-3	TRBD2	TRBV7-9	many	TGTGCCAGCAGCTCAGATCCGGGACTAGCGCCAGATACGCAGTATTTT	CASSSDPGLAPDTQYF
TRBJ1-2	NA	TRBV29-1	NA	TGCAGCGTTGAAGATCCAGGGCCGGGTGGCTACACCTTC	CSVEDPGPGGYTF
TRBJ1-6	NA	TRBV2	NA	TGTGCCAGCAGTGTGGCAGGGTTAAATTCACCCCTCCACTTT	CASSVAGLNSPLHF
TRBJ1-2	NA	TRBV6-2/TRBV6-3	few	TGTGCCAGCAGTTTGCCGCAAGGACGGATCTATGGCTACACCTTC	CASSLPQGRIYGYTF
TRBJ1-1	NA	TRBV5-1	NA	TGCGCCAGCAGCTTAGGAGGGAGCCTGAACACTGAAGCTTTCTTT	CASSLGGSLNTEAFF
TRBJ2-1	NA	TRBV29-1	few	TGCAGCGTCCACCGGGACAACGATGAGCAGTTCTTC	CSVHRDNDEQFF
TRBJ1-1	NA	TRBV4-2	few	TGTGCCAGCAGCCAAGATTTGGGCAGGAACACTGAAGCTTTCTTT	CASSQDLGRNTEAFF
TRBJ2-5	NA	TRBV15	few	TGTGCCACCAGTTGGGCTGGCGGAGGCGGGGGCTCAGAGACCCAGTACTTC	CATSWAGGGGGSETQYF
TRBJ1-2	NA	TRBV7-2	NA	TGTGCCAGCAGCGAACCCGTCGGTCGTAGCTATGGCTACACCTTC	CASSEPVGRSYGYTF
TRBJ1-6	NA	TRBV12-3/TRBV12-4	few	TGTGCCAGCAGTCCCCGGGGGGCCCTGGATAATTCACCCCTCCACTTT	CASSPRGALDNSPLHF
TRBJ1-1	NA	TRBV5-1	NA	TGCGCCAGCAGCTTGGTGATGTTGCAGGGGACTGAAGCTTTCTTT	CASSLVMLQGTEAFF
TRBJ2-3	TRBD2	TRBV7-9	NA	TGTGCCAGCAGCCCCCGAGAGCGGGAGGGCGCAAATACGCAGTATTTT	CASSPREREGANTQYF
TRBJ2-1	TRBD2	TRBV7-2	NA	TGTGCCAGCAGCTTAAGCAGCGGGACCGCAAATGAGCAGTTCTTC	CASSLSSGTANEQFF
TRBJ2-5	NA	TRBV4-2	NA	TGTGCCAGCAGGGGAGAGGGGGACCAAGAGACCCAGTACTTC	CASRGEGDQETQYF
TRBJ2-3	NA	TRBV27	few	TGTGCCGTCGGGGTACTAGGCGTATCGCAGTATTTT	CAVGVLGVSQYF
TRBJ2-5	NA	TRBV7-6	many	TGTGCCAGCAGTCCCGGGACCCAAGAGACCCAGTACTTC	CASSPGTQETQYF
TRBJ1-2	TRBD1	TRBV20-1	NA	TGCAGTGCTAGAGATCAGGGGGGAGGATATGGCTACACCTTC	CSARDQGGGYGYTF
TRBJ2-5	NA	TRBV6-4	NA	TGTGCCAGCAGTGACTCTAGCGGTCGCCACTACTTC	CASSDSSGRHYF
TRBJ2-3	NA	TRBV30	NA	TGTGCCTGGAGTGCCCTGATTTACTCTAGCACAGATACGCAGTATTTT	CAWSALIYSSTDTQYF
TRBJ2-7	TRBD2	TRBV7-2	few	TGTGCCAGCAGCTTAATGGCGGGAGGGGCCTACGAGCAGTACTTC	CASSLMAGGAYEQYF
TRBJ1-5	NA	TRBV7-9	NA	TGTGCCAGCAGCCCCGATCTGGGGAATCAGCCCCAGCATTTT	CASSPDLGNQPQHF
TRBJ2-1	TRBD2	TRBV11-2	NA	TGTGCCAGCAGCTCCCTCGGACTAGCTATCAATGAGCAGTTCTTC	CASSSLGLAINEQFF
TRBJ2-1	NA	TRBV15	few	TGTGCCACCAGCAGAGACCCCGAGAGGAATGAGCAGTTCTTC	CATSRDPERNEQFF
TRBJ2-1	NA	TRBV7-8	once	TGTGCCAGCAGCGGGCCGGGACGCCCGAGCTCCTACAATGAGCAGTTCTTC	CASSGPGRPSSYNEQFF
TRBJ2-3	TRBD2	TRBV20-1	NA	TGCAGTGCTAGAGGGACTAGCGGGAGGGCCGATACGCAGTATTTT	CSARGTSGRADTQYF
TRBJ2-5	NA	TRBV5-1	few	TGCGCCAGCAGCTTCACTGTCCAAGAGACCCAGTACTTC	CASSFTVQETQYF
TRBJ1-4	NA	TRBV5-1	NA	TGCGCCAGCAGCTTACTTGCAACTAATGAAAAACTGTTTTTT	CASSLLATNEKLFF
TRBJ2-7	TRBD2	TRBV6-6	NA	TGTGCCAGCGGACTAGACATCCGCTACGAGCAGTACTTC	CASGLDIRYEQYF
TRBJ2-7	NA	TRBV5-1	few	TGCGCCAGCAGACACCATGAAGCCTACGAGCAGTACTTC	CASRHHEAYEQYF
TRBJ1-1	NA	TRBV4-1	few	TGCGCCAGCAGCCAAAAGCGGAACACTGAAGCTTTCTTT	CASSQKRNTEAFF
TRBJ2-2	TRBD2	TRBV5-1	many	TGCGCCAGCAGCTTGGTTACTAGCGGGACCGGGGAGCTGTTTTTT	CASSLVTSGTGELFF
TRBJ2-3	NA	TRBV7-3	many	TGTGCCAGCAGCTTAGGGGTCCGCACAGATACGCAGTATTTT	CASSLGVRTDTQYF
TRBJ1-1	NA	TRBV12-3/TRBV12-4	NA	TGTGCCAGCAGTTTTATGGGTGACACTGAAGCTTTCTTT	CASSFMGDTEAFF